Listed here are 12 T cell receptor beta chains from one sample, sequenced in a study of T cells after yellow fever vaccination. TCRdb reanalysed the 5' RACE reads using MiXCR and keeps one entry per CDR3 protein. The sample consists of a few hundred thousand distinct CDR3 sequences, 5.2% of them appearing once. The sample consisted of CD4+ T cells sorted from PBMCs, taken on the day of the yellow fever booster vaccination. The source of these receptors is a man aged 18 to 29 who received the YFV17D yellow fever vaccine.

This clonotype was counted many times. The gene calls are TRBV10-3 and TRBJ2-2, with D tentatively TRBD1 or TRBD2 (6 bases each). Germline V gene lookup returns CDR1 ENHRY and CDR2 SYGVKD. CDR3 size: 13 residues. V was clipped by 10 bases and J by 4 bases, with 13 bases between them. The CDR3 sequence is CATGDNLTGELFF. Here the CDR3 DNA reads TGTGCCACGGGGGACAATCTCACCGGGGAGCTGTTTTTT.

This clonotype occurred a few times. This chain uses TRBV6-5 with TRBJ2-3, with D perhaps being TRBD1 or TRBD2 (5 bases each). The CDR3 is 13 residues long. CDR1 MNHEY and CDR2 SVGAGI come from the germline V gene. Trimming cost V 4 bases and J 1 base, with 6 bases left between them. Here the CDR3 reads CASSWDRTDTQYF. CDR3 in DNA: TGTGCCAGCAGTTGGGACCGCACAGATACGCAGTATTTT.

This clonotype was seen a handful of times. The chain recombines TRBV10-3 with TRBJ1-1; D not resolved. Trimming took 5 bases from V and 5 from J, leaving 12 bases between them. Germline V gene sequence: CDR1 ENHRY, CDR2 SYGVKD. This CDR3 is 13 amino acids long. The CDR3 sequence is CAISPRWETEAFF. CDR3 coding DNA: TGTGCCATCAGTCCTCGTTGGGAAACTGAAGCTTTCTTT.

Many counts were recorded for this clonotype. The chain recombines TRBV5-5 with TRBJ2-3; the D gene is possibly TRBD1 (5 bases). V lost 4 bases and J 2 bases, leaving 11 bases between the germline ends. CDR3 length: 14 residues. CDR1 and CDR2 (germline): SGHKS, YYEKEE (reference sequence). CDR3: CASSQDNPTDTQYF. The CDR3 DNA is TGTGCCAGCAGCCAGGACAACCCCACAGATACGCAGTATTTT.

The chain has TRBV19 and TRBJ1-6, with D possibly being TRBD1 (6 bases). The length of the CDR3 is 13 residues. CDR1 is LNHDA, CDR2 SQIVND, per germline (reference sequence). V lost 5 bases, J lost 14 bases, and 16 bases lay in between. CDR3 DNA sequence: TGTGCCAGTAGTCCGCGACAGGTAGGGTCCCTCCACTTT. Protein sequence: CASSPRQVGSLHF.

This clonotype has a count of ten or more. The gene calls are TRBV6-5 and TRBJ2-1, with a weak D call TRBD2 (6 bases). Germline CDR1 reads MNHEY; CDR2 reads SVGAGI. The CDR3 runs to 14 residues. Between the trimmed V and J ends, which lost 6 bases and 11 bases, there was a span of 20 bases. CDR3 bases: TGTGCCAGCAGACCCGGGGACTTCGCGTGGAAGCAGTTCTTC. Amino acids: CASRPGDFAWKQFF.

In its sample, this clonotype was seen many times. The chain has TRBV7-2 and TRBJ1-2; D is possibly TRBD1 (6 bases). The CDR3 sequence is 14 residues long. Germline CDR1 reads SGHTA; CDR2 reads FQGNSA. The V end was cut by 6 bases, the J end by 8 bases, with 19 bases between. This CDR3 is CASRTGVGVVGYTF. CDR3 DNA: TGTGCCAGCAGGACAGGAGTGGGGGTGGTGGGCTACACCTTC.

This clonotype was detected ten times or more. V is TRBV10-2 and J is TRBJ2-5, with D perhaps TRBD2 (5 bases). This CDR3 has 12 residues. Germline-derived CDR1 and CDR2 are WSHSY and SAAADI. With 4 bases removed from V and 4 bases from J, the gap between germline ends came to 7 bases. The chain's CDR3 is CASSAGGETQYF. CDR3 sequence (DNA): TGCGCCAGCAGTGCCGGAGGAGAGACCCAGTACTTC.

This clonotype has just a few counts. The gene calls are TRBV7-2 and TRBJ2-2; D is perhaps TRBD1 (6 bases). This CDR3 is 15 amino acids long. Germline lookup yields CDR1 SGHTA and CDR2 FQGNSA. V lost 1 base and J lost 7, with 13 bases in between. CDR3 coding DNA: TGTGCCAGCAGCTTAGAGTGGGCCAGGGGCGGGGAGCTGTTTTTT. This sequence encodes CASSLEWARGGELFF.

The chain has TRBV20-1 and TRBJ2-2; D perhaps matches TRBD1 (6 bases). The V gene's germline CDR1 is DFQATT and CDR2 SNEGSKA (reference sequence). This CDR3 has 15 residues. Trimming removed 1 base at V and 0 bases at J, with 9 bases between. CDR3 loop: CSARGTASNTGELFF. The CDR3 region has the DNA TGCAGTGCTAGAGGGACAGCTTCGAACACCGGGGAGCTGTTTTTT.

This clonotype has at least ten counts. The chain employs TRBV12-3 or TRBV12-4 and TRBJ1-1; D is unresolved. V was pared by 3 bases and J by 4 bases, with 3 bases between. This CDR3 is built from 11 residues. CDR3 residues: CASSLSTEAFF. Here the CDR3 DNA reads TGTGCCAGCAGTTTGAGCACTGAAGCTTTCTTT.

This clonotype was recorded at least ten times. DNA for the CDR3: TGTGCCAGCAGCTCGGGGGCTGGAAACACCATATATTTT. As protein: CASSSGAGNTIYF. The V call is TRBV7-2, the J call TRBJ1-3; the D gene is possibly TRBD1 (5 bases). Looked up from germline, CDR1 is SGHTA and CDR2 is FQGNSA. The CDR3 consists of 13 residues. V was pared by 4 bases and J by 2 bases, with 6 bases between.